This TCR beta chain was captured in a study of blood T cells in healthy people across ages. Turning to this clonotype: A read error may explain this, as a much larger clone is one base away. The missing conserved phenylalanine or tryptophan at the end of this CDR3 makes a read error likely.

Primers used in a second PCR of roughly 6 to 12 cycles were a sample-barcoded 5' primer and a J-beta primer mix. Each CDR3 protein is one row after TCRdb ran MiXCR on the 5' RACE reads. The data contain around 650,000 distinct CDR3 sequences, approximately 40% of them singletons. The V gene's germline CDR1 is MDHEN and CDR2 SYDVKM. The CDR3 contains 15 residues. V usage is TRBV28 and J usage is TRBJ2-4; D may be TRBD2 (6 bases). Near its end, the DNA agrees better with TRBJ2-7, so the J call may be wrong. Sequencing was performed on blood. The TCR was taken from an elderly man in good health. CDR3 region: CASSIVGEDGYEQYL. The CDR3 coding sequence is TGTGCCAGCAGCATAGTAGGGGAGGACGGCTACGAGCAGTACCTC.